This T cell receptor (beta chain) was documented in a study of cytomegalovirus exposure and HLA in healthy donors. Regarding the study as a whole: Later findings reportedly placed an Asian-associated ancestry cluster below the approximately 670-donor mean for N-insertions. Likely technical artifact: a cluster of highly shared sequence variants.

Germline V lookup: CDR1 MNHNS, CDR2 SASEGT. The CDR3 is 15 amino acids. With 1 base removed from V and 6 bases from J, the gap between germline ends came to 10 bases. This clone was counted only a few times. Its specificity is not known. The study ran its PCR with 60 Vbeta and 13 Jbeta primers. Profiling relied on immunoSEQ multiplex PCR, and the TCRdb table lists in-frame clones only, not all of them. Among around 97,000 clones listed, approximately 73% were seen once. The J gene is TRBJ2-6, the V gene TRBV6-1, with a weak D call TRBD1 (6 bases). The origin of this receptor is a man aged 35 to 55 in good health and CMV-seronegative. The sequencing input was PBMCs. In nucleotides, the CDR3 is TGTGCCAGCAGTGAAGTTCGACAGGAGGCCAACGTCCTGACTTTC. It is translated as CASSEVRQEANVLTF.